This passage covers 20 T cell receptor beta chains from one sample sequenced in a study of blood T cell repertoires in COVID-19. The repertoire was sequenced with immunoSEQ multiplex PCR; TCRdb's copy has only in-frame clones and lacks some. The sample consists of roughly 260,000 clones, around 90% of them appearing once. Specimen: peripheral blood. The receptors here all came from a woman between 45 and 60 years old who had recovered from COVID-19.

The CDR3 reads CAIRGQGTEAFF. CDR3 nucleotide sequence: TGTGCCATCAGGGGACAGGGCACTGAAGCTTTCTTT. V usage is TRBV10-3 and J usage is TRBJ1-1; 9 bases are shared with TRBD1. Germline CDR1 reads ENHRY; CDR2 reads SYGVKD. Unmatched junction bases numbered 0, after V lost 6 bases and J lost 4 bases. This CDR3 is 12 amino acids long.

The chain links TRBV7-2 to TRBJ2-2; 12 positions match TRBD2. The CDR3 is made up of 15 amino acids. With 5 bases clipped from V and 5 bases from J, the junction kept 3 bases outside the gene matches. Germline V gene data show CDR1 as SGHTA and CDR2 as FQGNSA. This chain's CDR3 is CASSATSGGTGELFF. In DNA form, the CDR3 reads TGTGCCAGCAGCGCGACTAGCGGGGGAACCGGGGAGCTGTTTTTT.

This chain joins TRBV6-5 and TRBJ1-2; D might be TRBD1 (5 bases). Looked up from germline, CDR1 is MNHEY and CDR2 is SVGAGI. The ends were cut back, 4 bases at V and 3 bases at J, with 18 bases in the middle. The CDR3 consists of 16 residues. The DNA of the CDR3 is TGTGCCAGCAGTTTTCTTCCGCCTACACAGGACTATGGCTACACCTTC. This encodes CASSFLPPTQDYGYTF.

The chain carries TRBV30 and TRBJ2-1; D is perhaps TRBD1 (6 bases). This CDR3 spans 13 amino acids. Trimming took 1 base from V and 5 from J, leaving 9 bases between them. Germline CDR1 is GTSNPN and CDR2 is SVGIG (reference sequence). The CDR3 bases are TGTGCCTGGAGTGACCGGGACAACAATGAGCAGTTCTTC. It encodes CAWSDRDNNEQFF.

This chain links TRBV2 with TRBJ1-1; D remains ambiguous. V shed 4 bases and J shed 6 bases, with 15 bases lying between them. The germline V gene has CDR1 SNHLY and CDR2 FYNNEI. The CDR3 totals 14 residues. The CDR3 region is CASSVLEVGAEAFF. The CDR3 nucleotides are TGTGCCAGCAGTGTGTTGGAGGTTGGGGCTGAAGCTTTCTTT.

This chain links TRBV2 with TRBJ1-2; TRBD1 aligns across 7 bases. The CDR3 is 16 residues long. CDR1 SNHLY and CDR2 FYNNEI come from the germline V gene. The junction had 8 bases not matched to a gene; V was cut back by 2 bases and J by 2 bases. The CDR3 DNA reads TGTGCCAGCAGTGAAAACTTCTGGACAGGCAACTATGGCTACACCTTC. This translates into CASSENFWTGNYGYTF.

The gene calls are TRBV9 and TRBJ1-1; D perhaps matches TRBD1 (5 bases). The germline gives CDR1 SGDLS, CDR2 YYNGEE. V was clipped by 0 bases and J by 0 bases, with 24 bases between them. This CDR3 spans 20 amino acids. The CDR3 nucleotides are TGTGCCAGCAGCGTAGGCCTGATGGGTCTACGGGGGAGAGTGAACACTGAAGCTTTCTTT. As protein: CASSVGLMGLRGRVNTEAFF.

The V call is TRBV20-1, the J call TRBJ2-3, with 9 bases that match TRBD2. Germline V gene data show CDR1 as DFQATT and CDR2 as SNEGSKA (reference sequence). The CDR3 covers 11 residues. The DNA for the CDR3 is TGCAGGGCGACTAGCGGCCAACAGCAGTATTTT. Its protein is CRATSGQQQYF.

The gene calls are TRBV7-3 and TRBJ2-7, with 8 bases identical to TRBD1. V lost 6 bases and J lost 3; bases outside the gene matches: 10. This CDR3 region has 15 residues. Per germline, CDR1 SGHTA and CDR2 FQGTGA. The CDR3 DNA follows: TGTGCCAGCAGTCGAAACAGGGGGTCTTTCTACGAGCAGTACTTC. It specifies CASSRNRGSFYEQYF.

J is TRBJ1-2 and V is TRBV2, with 7 bases lining up with TRBD1. Trimming removed 5 bases from V and 4 bases from J; junction bases left unmatched: 7. Germline CDR1 SNHLY, CDR2 FYNNEI. The CDR3 totals 14 residues. The CDR3 coding sequence is TGTGCCAGCAGTAGTCAGGGGGGCAGCTATGGCTACACCTTC. It codes for CASSSQGGSYGYTF.

The chain employs TRBV12-3 or TRBV12-4 and TRBJ2-7, with D possibly being TRBD1 (5 bases). CDR3 size: 13 residues. Trimming took off 4 bases at V and 3 bases at J, with 10 bases between the two ends. The CDR3 DNA reads TGTGCCAGCAGTTCGACAGAGAGCTACGAGCAGTACTTC. Protein sequence: CASSSTESYEQYF.

V gene TRBV6-2 or TRBV6-3 combines with J gene TRBJ1-1, with D maybe TRBD1 (6 bases). V was trimmed by 6 bases and J by 1 base, leaving 21 bases between them. Germline-derived CDR1 and CDR2 are MNHEY and SVGEGT. This CDR3 contains 17 residues. In nucleotides, the CDR3 is TGTGCCAGCAGCCGAACAACAGGGTCCGTAAAGAACACTGAAGCTTTCTTT. Amino acid sequence: CASSRTTGSVKNTEAFF.

V and J are TRBV21-1 and TRBJ2-7; TRBD1, the D gene given by the table, was not confirmed from the DNA. TRBV21-1 is assigned pseudogene status. The CDR3 loop spans 15 amino acids. The CDR3 is CASSKGRQGRHEQYF. CDR3 nucleotides: TGTGCCAGCAGCAAAGGTAGGCAGGGGCGGCACGAGCAGTACTTC.

Worth noting for this clone: One end of the junction fails to match germline, which may point to a read error. The rearrangement uses TRBV3-1 (or the pseudogene TRBV3-2) and TRBJ2-1, with D possibly being TRBD2 (5 bases). Germline V gene sequence: CDR1 LGHDT, CDR2 YNNKEL (reference sequence). The CDR3 loop spans 15 amino acids. The CDR3 nucleotides are TGTGCCAGCAGCCAAGAAAAGGACTCCAACAATGAGCAGTTCTTC. This codes for CASSQEKDSNNEQFF.

The chain recombines TRBV7-2 with TRBJ2-1, with a tentative D call TRBD2 (6 bases). CDR1 SGHTA and CDR2 FQGNSA come from the germline V gene. V lost 1 base and J lost 6, with 10 bases in between. The CDR3 covers 14 residues. This CDR3 reads CASSLGGTVNEQFF. CDR3 DNA: TGTGCCAGCAGCTTAGGGGGGACTGTCAATGAGCAGTTCTTC.

The chain has TRBV27 and TRBJ1-4, with D tentatively TRBD1 (5 bases). The V end lost 5 bases, the J end lost 4 bases, and 11 bases lay between the germline ends. CDR1 and CDR2 from the germline V gene are MNHEY and SMNVEV (reference sequence). The CDR3 runs to 14 residues. The CDR3 here is CASSPRGNNEKLFF. CDR3 sequence (DNA): TGTGCCAGCAGTCCCCGGGGGAATAATGAAAAACTGTTTTTT.

J is TRBJ1-2 and V is TRBV13; 7 positions match TRBD1. V lost 3 bases and J lost 3; bases outside the gene matches: 1. There are 13 residues in the CDR3. The germline V gene encodes CDR1 PRHDT and CDR2 FYEKMQ (reference sequence). For the CDR3, the DNA is TGTGCCAGCAGCTTGACAGGGTACTATGGCTACACCTTC. Translated: CASSLTGYYGYTF.

The V call is TRBV19, the J call TRBJ1-2; the D gene is possibly TRBD1 (5 bases). This CDR3 has 16 residues. V was shortened by 1 base and J by 7 bases, with 19 bases between the two germline ends. The germline CDR1 and CDR2 sequences are LNHDA and SQIVND (reference sequence). For the CDR3, the DNA is TGTGCCAGTAGTATAGTAGCTGGCAGGGTGGGATTTGGCTACACCTTC. Amino acids: CASSIVAGRVGFGYTF.

This clone was counted between two and nine times. The V and J genes are TRBV6-2 or TRBV6-3 and TRBJ1-1, with 9 bases matching TRBD1. V shed 2 bases, J shed 2 bases, and the junction held 6 bases outside the gene matches. Looked up from germline, CDR1 is MNHEY and CDR2 is SVGEGT. This CDR3 has 16 residues. This CDR3 is CASSYSRDRVNTEAFF. As DNA, the CDR3 is TGTGCCAGCAGTTACAGCCGGGACAGGGTTAACACTGAAGCTTTCTTT.

The CDR3 protein is CASSQAISVGTGDYGYTF. Written as DNA, the CDR3 is TGTGCCAGCAGCCAAGCTATATCGGTAGGGACAGGTGACTATGGCTACACCTTC. This chain links TRBV4-2 with TRBJ1-2; 8 bases line up with TRBD1. Germline V lookup: CDR1 LGHNA, CDR2 YNFKEQ. The CDR3 covers 18 residues. Trimming removed 1 base from V and 3 bases from J; junction bases left unmatched: 13.